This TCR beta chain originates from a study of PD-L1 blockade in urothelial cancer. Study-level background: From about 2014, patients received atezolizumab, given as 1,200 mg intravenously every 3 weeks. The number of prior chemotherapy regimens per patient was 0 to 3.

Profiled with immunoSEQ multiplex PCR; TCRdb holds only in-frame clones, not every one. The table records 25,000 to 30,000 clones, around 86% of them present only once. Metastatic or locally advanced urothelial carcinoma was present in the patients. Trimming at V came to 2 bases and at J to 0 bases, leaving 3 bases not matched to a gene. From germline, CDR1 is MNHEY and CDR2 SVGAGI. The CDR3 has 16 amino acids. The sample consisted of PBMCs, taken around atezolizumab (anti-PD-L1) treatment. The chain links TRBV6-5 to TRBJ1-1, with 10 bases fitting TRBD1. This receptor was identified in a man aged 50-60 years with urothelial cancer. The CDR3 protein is CASSYGQGGMNTEAFF. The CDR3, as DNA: TGTGCCAGCAGTTACGGACAGGGGGGGATGAACACTGAAGCTTTCTTT.